A selection of T cell receptor beta chains follows, all from one sample in a study of blood T cell repertoires in COVID-19. Profiled with immunoSEQ multiplex PCR; TCRdb holds only in-frame clones, not every one. The sample has about 330,000 clones, roughly 89% seen once. Sequences were obtained from peripheral blood. The receptors were sampled from a man aged 25 to 40 with COVID-19, enrolled during active disease. The CDR3 runs from the conserved cysteine through the conserved F or W. D genes are given only for firm matches. A clone size is listed for some rows: how often the clone was seen (once, few, many), or a class if it is expanded.

TRBV9	TRBD2	TRBJ2-1	once	CASSVGAGVPNEQFF	TGTGCCAGCAGCGTTGGCGCGGGAGTCCCAAATGAGCAGTTCTTC
TRBV27	TRBD1	TRBJ2-7	-	CASSYTGTGFEQYF	TGTGCCAGCAGCTACACCGGGACAGGGTTCGAGCAGTACTTC
TRBV18	TRBD1	TRBJ1-6	-	CASSPVSTGGSSPLHF	TGTGCCAGCTCACCAGTCTCGACAGGGGGCAGTTCACCCCTCCACTTT
TRBV6-5	-	TRBJ1-2	-	CASKTGLEAYGYTF	TGTGCCAGCAAAACAGGTTTAGAAGCCTATGGCTACACCTTC
TRBV27	TRBD1	TRBJ2-5	once	CASSLFRTGIQETQYF	TGTGCCAGCAGTTTATTTCGGACAGGCATCCAAGAGACCCAGTACTTC
TRBV7-3	TRBD1	TRBJ2-1	-	CASSLVEGASTRHEQFF	TGTGCCAGCAGCTTAGTAGAGGGGGCGTCCACCCGGCATGAGCAGTTCTTC
TRBV18	TRBD2	TRBJ2-3	-	CASSPASTSGGAYTQYF	TGTGCCAGCTCACCGGCCTCGACTAGCGGGGGGGCCTATACGCAGTATTTT
TRBV27	-	TRBJ1-1	-	CASSFGEGVTEAFF	TGTGCCAGCAGTTTTGGGGAAGGGGTCACTGAAGCTTTCTTT
TRBV7-2	-	TRBJ1-5	-	CASSLGQGGGNQPQHF	TGTGCCAGCAGCTTAGGTCAGGGAGGAGGGAATCAGCCCCAGCATTTT
TRBV30	-	TRBJ1-1	-	CARDRGTTEAFF	TGTGCCCGGGATAGGGGAACCACTGAAGCTTTCTTT
TRBV7-2	-	TRBJ2-5	-	CASSFRQIQETQYF	TGTGCCAGCAGCTTCCGACAGATCCAAGAGACCCAGTACTTC
TRBV19	TRBD1	TRBJ1-5	-	CASKDRENQPQHF	TGTGCCAGTAAGGACAGGGAGAATCAGCCCCAGCATTTT
TRBV28	TRBD1	TRBJ1-5	-	CASTLSPTGEPQHF	TGTGCCAGCACCCTATCACCGACAGGGGAGCCCCAGCATTTT